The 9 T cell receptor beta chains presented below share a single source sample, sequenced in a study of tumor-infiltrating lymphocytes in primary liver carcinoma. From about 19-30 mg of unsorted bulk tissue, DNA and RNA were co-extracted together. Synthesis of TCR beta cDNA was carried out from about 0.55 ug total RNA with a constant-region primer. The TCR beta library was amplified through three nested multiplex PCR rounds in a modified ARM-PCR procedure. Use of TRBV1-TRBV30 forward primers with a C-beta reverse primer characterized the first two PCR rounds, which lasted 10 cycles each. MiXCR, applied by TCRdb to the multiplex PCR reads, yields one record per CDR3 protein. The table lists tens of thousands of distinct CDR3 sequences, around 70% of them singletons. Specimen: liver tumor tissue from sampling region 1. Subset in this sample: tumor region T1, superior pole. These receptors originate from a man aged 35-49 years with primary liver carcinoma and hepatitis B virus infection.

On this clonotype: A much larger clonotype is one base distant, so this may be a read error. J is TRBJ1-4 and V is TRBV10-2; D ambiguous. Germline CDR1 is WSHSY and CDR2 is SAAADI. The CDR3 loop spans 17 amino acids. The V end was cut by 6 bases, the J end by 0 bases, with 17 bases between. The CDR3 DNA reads TGCGCCAGCAGCAGAAGGAGTCTCCAAGCAACTAATGAAAAACTGTTTTTT. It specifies CASSRRSLQATNEKLFF.

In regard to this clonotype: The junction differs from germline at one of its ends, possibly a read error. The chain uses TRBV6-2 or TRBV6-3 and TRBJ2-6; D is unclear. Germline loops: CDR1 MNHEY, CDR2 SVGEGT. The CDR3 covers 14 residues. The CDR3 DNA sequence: TGCGCCAGCAGTTACACCTCTTGGGCCAACGTCCTTACTTTC. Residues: CASSYTSWANVLTF.

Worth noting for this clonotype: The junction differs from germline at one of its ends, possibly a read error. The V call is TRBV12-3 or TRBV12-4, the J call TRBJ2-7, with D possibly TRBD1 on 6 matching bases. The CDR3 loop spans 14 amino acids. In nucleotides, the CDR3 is TGTGCCAGCCGTTTAAGTGGGGGCTCCTATGAGCAGTACTTT. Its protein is CASRLSGGSYEQYF.

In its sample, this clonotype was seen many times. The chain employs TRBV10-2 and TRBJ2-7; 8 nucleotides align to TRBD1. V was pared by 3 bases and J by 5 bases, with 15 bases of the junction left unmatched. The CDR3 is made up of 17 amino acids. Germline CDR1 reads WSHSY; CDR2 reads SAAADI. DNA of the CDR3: TGCGCCAGCAGTGAAGAGACAGGGGTTGGCTGGACTAACGAGCAGTACTTC. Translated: CASSEETGVGWTNEQYF.

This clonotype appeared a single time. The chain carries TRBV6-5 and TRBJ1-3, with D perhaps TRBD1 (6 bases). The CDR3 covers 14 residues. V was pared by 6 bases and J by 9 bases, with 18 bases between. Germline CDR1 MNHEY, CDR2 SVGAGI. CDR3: CASSYARGEATIYF. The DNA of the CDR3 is TGTGCCAGCAGCTACGCCAGGGGTGAGGCCACCATATATTTT.

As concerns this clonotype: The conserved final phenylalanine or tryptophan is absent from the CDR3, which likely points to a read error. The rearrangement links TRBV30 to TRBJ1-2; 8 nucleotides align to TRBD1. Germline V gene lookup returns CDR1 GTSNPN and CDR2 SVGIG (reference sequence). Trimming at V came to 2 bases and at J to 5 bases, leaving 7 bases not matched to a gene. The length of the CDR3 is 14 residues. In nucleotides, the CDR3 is TGTGCCTGGAGTTACCTACAGGGGGAATATGGCTACACCCAC. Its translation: CAWSYLQGEYGYTH.

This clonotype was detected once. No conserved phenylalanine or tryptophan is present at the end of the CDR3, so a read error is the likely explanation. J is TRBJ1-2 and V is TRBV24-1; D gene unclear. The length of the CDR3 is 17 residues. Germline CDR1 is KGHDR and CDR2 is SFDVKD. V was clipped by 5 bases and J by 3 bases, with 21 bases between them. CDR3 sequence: CATSGVEGPHGDYGYTL. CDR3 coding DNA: TGTGCCACCAGTGGGGTGGAAGGACCCCACGGTGACTATGGCTACACCCTC.

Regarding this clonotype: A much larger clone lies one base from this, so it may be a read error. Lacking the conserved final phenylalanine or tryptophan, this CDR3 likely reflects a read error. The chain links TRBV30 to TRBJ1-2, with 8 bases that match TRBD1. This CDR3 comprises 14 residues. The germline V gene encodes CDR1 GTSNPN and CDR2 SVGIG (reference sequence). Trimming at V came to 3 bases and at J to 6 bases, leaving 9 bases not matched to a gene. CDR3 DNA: TGTGCCTGGAGCTTCCGGACAGGGCCCCATGGCTACACCTCC. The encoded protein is CAWSFRTGPHGYTS.

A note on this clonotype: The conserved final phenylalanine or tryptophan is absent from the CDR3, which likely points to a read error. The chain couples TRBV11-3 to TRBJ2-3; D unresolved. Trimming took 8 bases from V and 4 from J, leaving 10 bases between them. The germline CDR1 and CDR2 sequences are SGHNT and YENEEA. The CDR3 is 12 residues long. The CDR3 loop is CASWGEADTQYL. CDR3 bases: TGTGCCAGCTGGGGTGAGGCAGATACGCAGTATTTG.